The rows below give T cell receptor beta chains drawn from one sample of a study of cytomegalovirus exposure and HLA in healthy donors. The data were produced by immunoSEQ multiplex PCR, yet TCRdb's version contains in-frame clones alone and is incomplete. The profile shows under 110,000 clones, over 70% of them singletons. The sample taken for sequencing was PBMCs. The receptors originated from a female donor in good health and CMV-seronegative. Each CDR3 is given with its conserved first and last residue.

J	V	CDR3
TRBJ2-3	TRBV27	CASSLLVGGGADTQYF
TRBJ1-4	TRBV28	CASRLQVEGEKLFF
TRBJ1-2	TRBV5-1	CASSLVEGRGYGYTF
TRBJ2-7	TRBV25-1	CASAASEAYEQYF
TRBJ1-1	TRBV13	CASMGGYTEAFF
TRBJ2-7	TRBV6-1	CASSRDRVGEQYF
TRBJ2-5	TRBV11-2	CASSSARSAGGETQYF
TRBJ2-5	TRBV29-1	CSVEEGGGETQYF
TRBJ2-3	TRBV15	CATSTSFTDTQYF
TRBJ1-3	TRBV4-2	CASSQDPPGSSSGNTIYF
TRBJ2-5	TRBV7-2	CASSRIGLQETQYF
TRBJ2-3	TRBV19	CATRLRQTDTQYF
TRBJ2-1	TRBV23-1	CASSQLWAGGSRNEQFF
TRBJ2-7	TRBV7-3	CASSRDRSYEQYF
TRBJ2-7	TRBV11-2	CASSLDSVGSYEQYF
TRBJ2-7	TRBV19	CASRDGLAGVEQYF
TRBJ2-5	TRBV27	CAIGGQGGKETQYF
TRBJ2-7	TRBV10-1	CASSESGLPGGEQYF
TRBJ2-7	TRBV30	CAWSVKGGPRAEQYF
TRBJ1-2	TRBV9	CASSAGQGKGYTF
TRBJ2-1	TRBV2	CASSEGGRVSNEQFF
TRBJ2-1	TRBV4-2	CASSKRGNEQFF
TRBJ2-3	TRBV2	CASSGQGSDTQYF
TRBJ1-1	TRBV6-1	CASRRLIGTEAFF
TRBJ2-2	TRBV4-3	CASSQGDGEVGELFF
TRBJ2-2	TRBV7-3	CASSLGPGAYQGTGELFF
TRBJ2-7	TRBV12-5	CASGVSGSIPPYEQYF
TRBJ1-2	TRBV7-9	CASSPPTGPINYGYTF
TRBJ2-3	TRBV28	CASSSQREETDTQYF
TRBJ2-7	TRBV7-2	CASSSRRLAGPYEQYF
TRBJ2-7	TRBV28	CASSPPNPGLAYEQYF
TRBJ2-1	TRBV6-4	CASSPTGYGEQFF
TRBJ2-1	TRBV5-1	CASSPLVGGAYNEQFF
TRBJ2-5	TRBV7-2	CASSLGTSGAQGSQYF
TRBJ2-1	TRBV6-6	CASRSTRDLTGLFF
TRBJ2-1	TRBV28	CASSFLGTSGYNEQFF
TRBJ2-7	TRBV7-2	CASSLTRGYEQYF
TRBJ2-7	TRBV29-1	CSVGEAGLEQYF
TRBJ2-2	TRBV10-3	CAIKRGTVLPGELFF
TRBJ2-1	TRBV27	CASSSGTGGNEQFF
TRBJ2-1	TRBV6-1	CASSEAGGPNEQFF
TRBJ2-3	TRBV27	CASSFVAGGPPDTQYF
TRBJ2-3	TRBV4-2	CASSQGPSGSAPDTQYF
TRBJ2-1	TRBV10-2	CASSEPQYAGMNEQFF
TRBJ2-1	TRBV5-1	CASSYPRVAPYNEQFF